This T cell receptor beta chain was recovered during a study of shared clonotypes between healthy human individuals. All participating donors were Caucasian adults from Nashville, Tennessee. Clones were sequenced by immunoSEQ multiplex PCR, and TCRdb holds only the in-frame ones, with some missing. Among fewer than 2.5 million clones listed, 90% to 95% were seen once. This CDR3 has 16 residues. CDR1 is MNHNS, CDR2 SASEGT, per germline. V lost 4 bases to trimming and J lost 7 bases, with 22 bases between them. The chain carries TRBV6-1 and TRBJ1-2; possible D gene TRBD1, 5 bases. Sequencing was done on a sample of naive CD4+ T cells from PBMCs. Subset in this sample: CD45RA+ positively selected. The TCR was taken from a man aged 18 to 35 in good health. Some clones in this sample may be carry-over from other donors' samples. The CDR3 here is CASSAATGTRGAGYTF. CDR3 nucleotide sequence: TGTGCCAGCAGTGCCGCAACCGGGACCCGAGGGGCTGGCTACACCTTC.